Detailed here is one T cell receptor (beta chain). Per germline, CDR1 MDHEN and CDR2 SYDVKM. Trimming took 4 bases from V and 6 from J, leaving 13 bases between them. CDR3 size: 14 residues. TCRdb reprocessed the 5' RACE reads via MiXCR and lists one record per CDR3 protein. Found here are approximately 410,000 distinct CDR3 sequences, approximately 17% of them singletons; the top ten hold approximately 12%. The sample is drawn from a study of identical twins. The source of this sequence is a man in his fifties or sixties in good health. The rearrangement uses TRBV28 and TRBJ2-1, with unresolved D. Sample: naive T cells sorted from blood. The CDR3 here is CASSSPGRSNEQFF. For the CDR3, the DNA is TGTGCCAGCAGTTCCCCCGGACGTAGCAATGAGCAGTTCTTC.